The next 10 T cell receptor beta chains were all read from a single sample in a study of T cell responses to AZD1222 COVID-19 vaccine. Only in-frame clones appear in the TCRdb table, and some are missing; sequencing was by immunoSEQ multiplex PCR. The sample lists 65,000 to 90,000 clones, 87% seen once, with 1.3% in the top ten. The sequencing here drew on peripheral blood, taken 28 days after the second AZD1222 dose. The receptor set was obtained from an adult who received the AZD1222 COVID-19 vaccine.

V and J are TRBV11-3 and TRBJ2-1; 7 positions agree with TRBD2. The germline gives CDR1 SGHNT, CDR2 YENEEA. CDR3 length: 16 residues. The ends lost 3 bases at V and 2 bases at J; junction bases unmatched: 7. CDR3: CASSFESGEPYNEQFF. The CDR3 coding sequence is TGTGCCAGCAGCTTCGAAAGCGGGGAGCCCTACAATGAGCAGTTCTTC.

DNA of the CDR3: TGTGCCACCCAGGGCGCGGGAGGCGTTGAGCAGTACTTC. This codes for CATQGAGGVEQYF. The J gene is TRBJ2-7, the V gene TRBV12-3 or TRBV12-4, with TRBD2 matching over 8 bases. J gave up 7 bases and V 10 bases, and 12 bases lay outside the gene matches. The CDR3 runs to 13 residues.

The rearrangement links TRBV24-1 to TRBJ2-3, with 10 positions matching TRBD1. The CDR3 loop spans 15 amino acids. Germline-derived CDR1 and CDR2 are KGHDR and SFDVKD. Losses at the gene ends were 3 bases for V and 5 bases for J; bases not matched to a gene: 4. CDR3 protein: CATSDPGQGLDTQYF. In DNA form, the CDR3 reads TGTGCCACCAGTGATCCGGGACAGGGGTTAGATACGCAGTATTTT.

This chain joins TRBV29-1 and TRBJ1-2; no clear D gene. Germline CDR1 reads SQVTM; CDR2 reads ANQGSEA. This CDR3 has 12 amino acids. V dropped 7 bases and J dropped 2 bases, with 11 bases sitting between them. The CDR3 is CSAEDGNYGYTF. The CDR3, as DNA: TGCAGCGCAGAGGACGGGAACTATGGCTACACCTTC.

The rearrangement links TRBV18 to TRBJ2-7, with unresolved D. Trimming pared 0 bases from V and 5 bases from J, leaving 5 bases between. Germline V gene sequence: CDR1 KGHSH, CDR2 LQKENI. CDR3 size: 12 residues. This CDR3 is CASSPPVDEQYF. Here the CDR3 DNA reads TGTGCCAGCTCACCACCGGTAGACGAGCAGTACTTC.

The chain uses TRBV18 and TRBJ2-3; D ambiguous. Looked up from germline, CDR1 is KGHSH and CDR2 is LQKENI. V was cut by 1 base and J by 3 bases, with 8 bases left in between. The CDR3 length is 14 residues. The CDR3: CASSPQGPTDTQYF. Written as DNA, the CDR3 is TGTGCCAGCTCACCACAGGGCCCAACAGATACGCAGTATTTT. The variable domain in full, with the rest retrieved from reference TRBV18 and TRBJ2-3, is NAGVMQNPRHLVRRRGQEARLRCSPMKGHSHVYWYRQLPEEGLKFMVYLQKENIIDESGMPKERFSAEFPKEGPSILRIQQVVRGDSAAYFCASSPQGPTDTQYFGPGTRLTVL.

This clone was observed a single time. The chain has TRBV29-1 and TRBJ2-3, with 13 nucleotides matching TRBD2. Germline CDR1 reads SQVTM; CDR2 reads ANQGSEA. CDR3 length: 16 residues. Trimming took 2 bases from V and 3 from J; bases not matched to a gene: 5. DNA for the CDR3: TGCAGCGTTGAAAGGACTAGCGGGAGTAGGACAGATACGCAGTATTTT. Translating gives CSVERTSGSRTDTQYF.

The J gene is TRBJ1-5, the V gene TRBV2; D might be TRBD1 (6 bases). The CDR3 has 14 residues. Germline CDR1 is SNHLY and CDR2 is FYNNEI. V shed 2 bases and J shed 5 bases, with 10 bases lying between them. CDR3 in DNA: TGTGCCAGCAGTGAAACGGAGGGGGATCAGCCCCAGCATTTT. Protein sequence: CASSETEGDQPQHF.

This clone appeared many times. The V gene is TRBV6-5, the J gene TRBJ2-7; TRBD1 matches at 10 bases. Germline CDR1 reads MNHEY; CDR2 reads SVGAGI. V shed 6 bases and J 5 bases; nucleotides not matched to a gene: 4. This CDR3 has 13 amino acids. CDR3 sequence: CASRKDRGHEQYF. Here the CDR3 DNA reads TGTGCCAGCAGAAAAGACAGGGGGCACGAGCAGTACTTC.

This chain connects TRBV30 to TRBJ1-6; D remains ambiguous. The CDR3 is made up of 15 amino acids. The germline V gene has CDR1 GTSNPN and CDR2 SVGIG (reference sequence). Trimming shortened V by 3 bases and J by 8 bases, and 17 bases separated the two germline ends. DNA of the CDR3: TGTGCCTGGAGACAAGGAGATCTCGTCTATTCACCCCTCCACTTT. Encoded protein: CAWRQGDLVYSPLHF.